This TCR beta chain originates from a study of T cells after yellow fever vaccination. TCRdb passed the 5' RACE reads through MiXCR, listing each CDR3 protein once. The sample includes 300,000 to 350,000 distinct CDR3 sequences, around 10% of them seen just once. V trimming: 1 base; J trimming: 1 base; junction bases outside the gene matches: 7. The CDR3 covers 17 residues. Looked up from germline, CDR1 is SGHTA and CDR2 is FQGTGA. The J gene is TRBJ2-1, the V gene TRBV7-3; 7 positions match TRBD2. The TCR sequence derives from a man aged 18 to 30 who received the YFV17D yellow fever vaccine. The sequencing used CD4+ T cells sorted from PBMCs, collected 45 days after the yellow fever booster vaccination. The chain's CDR3 is CASSLISASGSYNEQFF. The CDR3 DNA follows: TGTGCCAGCAGCTTAATCTCGGCTAGCGGATCCTACAATGAGCAGTTCTTC.